The clone carrying this TCR beta chain was observed a handful of times. The antigen remains undetermined. This sample is drawn from a study of CD8 T cells in ankylosing spondylitis. Study-level results: Blood from ankylosing spondylitis patients appeared to carry a characteristic roughly eight-variant TCR beta motif. Significant enrichment of disease-linked clones was reportedly seen in matched ankylosing spondylitis synovial fluid.

This CDR3 comprises 16 residues. J gave up 6 bases and V 2 bases, and 9 bases lay outside the gene matches. Germline V gene lookup returns CDR1 SNHLY and CDR2 FYNNEI. As the method for making TCR beta libraries, quantitative 5'-RACE with molecular barcodes was used. TCRdb re-called the 5' RACE reads through MiXCR, storing one row per CDR3 protein. Seen here are around 480,000 distinct CDR3 sequences, over 15% observed once, and the top ten hold 1%. The chain employs TRBV2 and TRBJ2-2, with 7 bases fitting TRBD1. The specimen was blood, either unsorted or a sorted T cell fraction (not recorded which). This TCR derives from a male donor with ankylosing spondylitis. Here the CDR3 DNA reads TGTGCCAGCAGTGAACAGGGGGTGGGGTACGCCGGGGAGCTGTTTTTT. It specifies CASSEQGVGYAGELFF.